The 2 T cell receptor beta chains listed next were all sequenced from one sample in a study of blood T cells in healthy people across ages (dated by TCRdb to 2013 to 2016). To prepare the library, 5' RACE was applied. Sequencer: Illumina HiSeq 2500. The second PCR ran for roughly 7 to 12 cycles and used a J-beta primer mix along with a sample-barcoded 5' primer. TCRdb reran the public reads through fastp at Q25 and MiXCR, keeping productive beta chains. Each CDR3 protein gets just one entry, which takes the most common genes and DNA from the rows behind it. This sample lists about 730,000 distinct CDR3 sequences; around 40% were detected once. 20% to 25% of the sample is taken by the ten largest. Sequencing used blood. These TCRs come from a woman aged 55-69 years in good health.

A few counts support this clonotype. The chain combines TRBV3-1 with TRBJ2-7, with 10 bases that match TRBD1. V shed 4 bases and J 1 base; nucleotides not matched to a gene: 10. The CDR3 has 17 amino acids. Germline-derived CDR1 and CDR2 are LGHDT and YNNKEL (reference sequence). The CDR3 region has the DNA TGTGCCAGCAGCCCGTACCGGGACAGGGGCAGGTCCTACGAGCAGTACTTC. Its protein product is CASSPYRDRGRSYEQYF.

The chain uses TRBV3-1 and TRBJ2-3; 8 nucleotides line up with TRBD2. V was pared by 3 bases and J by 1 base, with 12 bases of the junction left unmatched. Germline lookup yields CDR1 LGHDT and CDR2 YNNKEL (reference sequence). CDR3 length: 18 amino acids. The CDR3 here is CASSHTGGGNFGTDTQYF. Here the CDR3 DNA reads TGTGCCAGCAGCCATACGGGCGGGGGGAATTTTGGCACAGATACGCAGTATTTT.